This T cell receptor beta chain derives from a study of blood T cells in healthy people across ages. Total RNA, at least 6 micrograms per sample, was extracted from PBMCs. Per the germline V gene, CDR1 is LGHDT and CDR2 is YNNKEL (reference sequence). This CDR3 has 14 residues. Next came a second PCR, run for about 7 to 12 cycles, which used a sample-barcoded 5' primer along with a J-beta primer mix. Each cDNA molecule was tagged by a template-switch adaptor that had 12 random nucleotides. The study obtained at least 3 million CDR3-containing paired-end reads from every sample. TCRdb ran MiXCR on the 5' RACE reads and lists one entry per CDR3 protein. The table records 1.5 million to 2 million distinct CDR3 sequences, roughly 30% of them present only once. A note on this clonotype: At one boundary the junction diverges from the germline segment, which might be a read error.

Source material: blood. The sequence derives from a woman under 40 in good health. This chain uses TRBV3-1 with TRBJ2-7; no clear D gene. The CDR3 is CASRQASYSYEQYF. Here the CDR3 DNA reads TGTGCCAGCAGACAAGCGTCCTATTCCTACGAGCAGTACTTC.